This passage covers 11 T cell receptor beta chains from one sample sequenced in a study of T cells expressing NK-cell markers. TCRdb reworked the 5' RACE reads into one entry per CDR3 protein, no DNA. The listing contains approximately 150,000 distinct CDR3 sequences. The sample consisted of blood T cells: a sorted CD56 or NKG2C T cell subset, CD4+ or CD8+ T cells, or bulk PBMC T cells (not recorded which). The receptor set was obtained from a man aged 18 to 29 in good health.

The genes are TRBV29-1 and TRBJ1-4; TCRdb outputs TRBD1, but without DNA this stays unchecked. The length of the CDR3 is 14 residues. The V gene's germline CDR1 is SQVTM and CDR2 ANQGSEA. This CDR3 reads CSVVGGATNEKLFF.

The rearrangement links TRBV4-3 to TRBJ1-6; TCRdb gives TRBD1 as the D gene, but with no DNA this cannot be confirmed. The germline gives CDR1 LGHNA, CDR2 YSLEER. This CDR3 is built from 15 residues. The CDR3: CASSQANREGSPLHF.

The CDR3 sequence is CASRGDRGMNEQFF. The chain links TRBV3-1 to TRBJ2-1; TCRdb indicates TRBD1, and absent DNA this call remains unverified. The CDR3 is made up of 14 amino acids. The germline gives CDR1 LGHDT, CDR2 YNNKEL (reference sequence).

The chain has TRBV5-1 and TRBJ2-2; TCRdb calls TRBD1, which cannot be checked without DNA. The germline V gene encodes CDR1 SGHRS and CDR2 YFSETQ. The CDR3 is 17 amino acids. The CDR3 sequence: CASSLVNIGDNTGELFF.

The chain combines TRBV20-1 with TRBJ2-1; the TCRdb call, TRBD1, lacks DNA for checking. CDR3 length: 14 amino acids. Germline CDR1 reads DFQATT; CDR2 reads SNEGSKA (reference sequence). Here the CDR3 reads CSASGTSSYNEQFF.

The chain is built from TRBV15 and TRBJ2-1; there is no DNA to check the TCRdb D call of TRBD2. Germline V lookup: CDR1 LNHNV, CDR2 YYDKDF (reference sequence). CDR3 length: 21 residues. Here the CDR3 reads CATSREIPGLAGGSYYNEQFF.

The chain combines TRBV4-2 with TRBJ2-2; checking the TCRdb D call of TRBD2 is not possible without DNA. Germline values: CDR1 LGHNA, CDR2 YNFKEQ. The CDR3 sequence is 15 residues long. The CDR3 sequence: CASSQAREGPGELFF.

V is TRBV6-1 and J is TRBJ2-7; the TRBD1 assignment by TCRdb is unverifiable without DNA. There are 17 residues in the CDR3. Germline values: CDR1 MNHNS, CDR2 SASEGT. The CDR3 protein is CASNAYAGTGVSWEQYF.

V and J are TRBV24-1 and TRBJ1-1; the TCRdb D gene call, TRBD1, has no DNA to confirm it. The CDR3 is 15 amino acids. The germline CDR1 and CDR2 sequences are KGHDR and SFDVKD. The CDR3 sequence is CATSDGGQQYTEAFF.

This chain links TRBV12-3 or TRBV12-4 with TRBJ2-1; TCRdb names TRBD1, which stays unverified in the absence of DNA. The CDR3 covers 15 residues. The CDR3 loop reads CASSSTDRGYNEQFF.

V usage is TRBV10-3 and J usage is TRBJ2-3; no DNA is available, so the TRBD1 call from TCRdb remains unchecked. The CDR3 is 16 amino acids. Germline V gives CDR1 ENHRY, CDR2 SYGVKD. The CDR3 is CAISVESGRTTDTQYF.